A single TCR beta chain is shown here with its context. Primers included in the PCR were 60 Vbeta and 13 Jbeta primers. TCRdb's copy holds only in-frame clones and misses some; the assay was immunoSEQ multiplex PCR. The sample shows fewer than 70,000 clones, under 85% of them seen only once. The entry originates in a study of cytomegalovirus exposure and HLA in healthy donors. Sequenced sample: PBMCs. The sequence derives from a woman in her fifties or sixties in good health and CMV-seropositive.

The CDR3: CAISESVRNTEAFF. DNA for the CDR3: TGTGCCATCAGTGAGTCGGTCAGAAACACTGAAGCTTTCTTT. V gene TRBV10-3 combines with J gene TRBJ1-1; D is undetermined. Germline CDR1 ENHRY, CDR2 SYGVKD. Trimming removed 0 bases from V and 2 bases from J, with 7 bases in between. This CDR3 is built from 14 residues.